Below, 9 T cell receptor beta chains from the same sample are listed, as sequenced in a study of identical twins. TCRdb ran MiXCR on the 5' RACE reads and lists one entry per CDR3 protein. The sample carries hundreds of thousands of distinct CDR3 sequences, less than 10% recorded once. The same sample was also studied in work on yellow fever vaccine responses in identical twins.

The sample was PBMCs. The receptors were gathered from a woman under 30 in good health.

There are many counts of this clonotype. The chain carries TRBV10-3 and TRBJ2-2; weak D call: TRBD1 (6 bases). The length of the CDR3 is 16 residues. V lost 1 base, J lost 0 bases, and 9 bases lay in between. CDR1 and CDR2 (germline): ENHRY, SYGVKD. The DNA of the CDR3 is TGTGCCATCAGTGAGTGGACAGCCGCGAACACCGGGGAGCTGTTTTTT. This gives the protein CAISEWTAANTGELFF.

The chain recombines TRBV19 with TRBJ2-2; 13 positions agree with TRBD2. The trim removed 7 bases at V and 7 bases at J, leaving 6 bases unmatched. The CDR3 has 15 residues. The germline gives CDR1 LNHDA, CDR2 SQIVND (reference sequence). CDR3: CASTRLAGGVGELFF. DNA of the CDR3: TGTGCCAGTACGCGACTAGCGGGAGGCGTCGGGGAGCTGTTTTTT.

The V call is TRBV11-2, the J call TRBJ2-1; D uncertain. The CDR3 contains 15 residues. Per germline, CDR1 SGHAT and CDR2 FQNNGV. Trimming removed 5 bases at V and 4 bases at J, with 15 bases between. DNA of the CDR3: TGTGCCAGCAGCCGACCCGAGAGCCTATACAATGAGCAGTTCTTC. It translates to CASSRPESLYNEQFF.

This clonotype was recorded a few times. The chain recombines TRBV7-9 with TRBJ2-1; TRBD2 agrees at 9 bases. The CDR3 is 16 residues long. Germline-derived CDR1 and CDR2 are SEHNR and FQNEAQ (reference sequence). V trimming: 2 bases; J trimming: 9 bases; junction bases outside the gene matches: 11. The CDR3 DNA is TGTGCCAGCAGCTTAAGGTTGCAAGCGGGGGGAGGTGAGCAGTTCTTC. This encodes CASSLRLQAGGGEQFF.

This clonotype was observed at least ten times. This chain connects TRBV29-1 to TRBJ2-6; TRBD1 might be the D (5 bases). CDR3 length equals 16 residues. Deletions cut 4 bases from V and 1 base from J, with 14 bases between. Germline CDR1 reads SQVTM; CDR2 reads ANQGSEA. The chain's CDR3 is CSVVGQGPSGANVLTF. The CDR3 region has the DNA TGCAGCGTTGTGGGGCAGGGCCCGTCTGGGGCCAACGTCCTGACTTTC.

This clonotype was detected many times. The chain carries TRBV12-3 or TRBV12-4 and TRBJ1-1; D gene unclear. The CDR3 is 14 residues long. V was pared by 6 bases and J by 2 bases, with 13 bases between. The CDR3 region has the DNA TGTGCCAGCAGGAAGGGAAACGAAAACACTGAAGCTTTCTTT. Encoded protein: CASRKGNENTEAFF.

This clonotype was seen only a few times. V gene TRBV10-3 combines with J gene TRBJ2-1; 10 positions match TRBD2. The CDR3 is 15 residues long. Germline-derived CDR1 and CDR2 are ENHRY and SYGVKD. V lost 3 bases to trimming and J lost 16 bases; unmatched junction nucleotides: 15. The CDR3, as DNA: TGTGCCATCAGTGATTCCCAGACTAGCGGGTCGGAATTCTTCTTC. Amino acid sequence: CAISDSQTSGSEFFF.

The CDR3 DNA follows: TGCGCCAGCAGCACGCGGACTAGCGTGTTGAACAATGAGCAGTTCTTC. Translated, it gives CASSTRTSVLNNEQFF. This chain uses TRBV4-3 with TRBJ2-1; TRBD2 matches 9 bases. V was clipped by 5 bases and J by 5 bases; unmatched bases: 10. Germline values: CDR1 LGHNA, CDR2 YSLEER. This CDR3 comprises 16 residues.

The sample holds many counts of this clonotype. V and J are TRBV5-1 and TRBJ2-3; no definite D call. Trimming shortened V by 0 bases and J by 5 bases, and 4 bases separated the two germline ends. This CDR3 comprises 12 residues. Germline V gene data show CDR1 as SGHRS and CDR2 as YFSETQ. CDR3 amino acids: CASSLGQDTQYF. The CDR3 nucleotides read TGCGCCAGCAGCTTGGGGCAAGATACGCAGTATTTT. Full variable domain (missing parts from reference TRBV5-1 and TRBJ2-3): KAGVTQTPRYLIKTRGQQVTLSCSPISGHRSVSWYQQTPGQGLQFLFEYFSETQRNKGNFPGRFSGRQFSNSRSEMNVSTLELGDSALYLCASSLGQDTQYFGPGTRLTVL.